This T cell receptor (beta chain) is from a study of blood T cell repertoires in COVID-19. Study-level background: Italy, Spain and the United States were the sources of the convalescent and acute COVID-19 samples.

The V gene lost 8 bases and the J gene lost 1 base, with 11 bases spanning the gap. The CDR3 is 13 residues long. The germline V gene encodes CDR1 MDHEN and CDR2 SYDVKM. Source study methods: For nucleated cells, counts were estimated from reference gene primer amplification. The method was immunoSEQ multiplex PCR; TCRdb's version includes in-frame clones alone and lacks a portion of them. V, J and clone size were drawn from that table, and D and trimming were deduced from the DNA. This sample carries around 130,000 clones, 84% of them seen once, and the ten largest clones take about 1.5%. The V and J genes are TRBV28 and TRBJ1-2; tentative D call: TRBD1 (6 bases). The sequence was collected from a man in his sixties with acute or convalescent COVID-19. Specimen: peripheral blood. The CDR3 is CASGRGGNYGYTF. CDR3 DNA sequence: TGTGCCAGCGGGAGGGGGGGTAACTATGGCTACACCTTC.